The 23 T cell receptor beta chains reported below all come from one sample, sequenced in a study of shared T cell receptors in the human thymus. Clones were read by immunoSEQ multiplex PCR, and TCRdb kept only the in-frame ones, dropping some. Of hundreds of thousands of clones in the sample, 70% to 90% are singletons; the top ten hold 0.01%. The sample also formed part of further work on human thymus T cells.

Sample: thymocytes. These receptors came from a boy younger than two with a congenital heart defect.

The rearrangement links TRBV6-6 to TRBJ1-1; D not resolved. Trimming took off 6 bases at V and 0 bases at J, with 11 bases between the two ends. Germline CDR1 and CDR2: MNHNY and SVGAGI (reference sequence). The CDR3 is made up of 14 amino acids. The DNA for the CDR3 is TGTGCCAGCAGCCTCAGAGCGATGAACACTGAAGCTTTCTTT. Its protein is CASSLRAMNTEAFF.

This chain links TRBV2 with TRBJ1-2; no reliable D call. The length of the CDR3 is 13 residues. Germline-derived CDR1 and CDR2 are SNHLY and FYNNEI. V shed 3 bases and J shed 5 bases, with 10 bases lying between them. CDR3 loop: CASSDPGTYGYTF. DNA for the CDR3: TGTGCCAGCAGTGACCCAGGAACTTATGGCTACACCTTC.

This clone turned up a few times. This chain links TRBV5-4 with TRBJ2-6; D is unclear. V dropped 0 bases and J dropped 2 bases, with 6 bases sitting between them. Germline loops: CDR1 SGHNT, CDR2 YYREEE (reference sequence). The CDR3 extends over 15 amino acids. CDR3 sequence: CASSLELAGANVLTF. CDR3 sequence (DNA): TGTGCCAGCAGCTTGGAGCTGGCTGGGGCCAACGTCCTGACTTTC.

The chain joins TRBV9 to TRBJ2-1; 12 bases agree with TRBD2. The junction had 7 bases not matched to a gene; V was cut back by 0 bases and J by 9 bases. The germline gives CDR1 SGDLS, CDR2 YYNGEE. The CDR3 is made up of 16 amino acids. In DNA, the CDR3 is TGTGCCAGCAGCGTAGCCCTAGCGGGAGGGCCCGGTGAGCAGTTCTTC. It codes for CASSVALAGGPGEQFF.

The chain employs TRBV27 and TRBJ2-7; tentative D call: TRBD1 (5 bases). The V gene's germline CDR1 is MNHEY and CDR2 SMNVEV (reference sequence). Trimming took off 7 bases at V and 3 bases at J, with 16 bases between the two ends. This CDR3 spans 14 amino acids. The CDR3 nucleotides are TGTGCCAGCACCCTAGGGGTAGGGGACTACGAGCAGTACTTC. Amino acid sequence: CASTLGVGDYEQYF.

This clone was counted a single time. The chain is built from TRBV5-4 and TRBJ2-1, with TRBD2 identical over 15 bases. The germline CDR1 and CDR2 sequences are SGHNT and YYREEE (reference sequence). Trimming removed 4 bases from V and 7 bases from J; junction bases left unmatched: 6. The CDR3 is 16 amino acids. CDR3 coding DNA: TGTGCCAGCAGCCCCGGACTAGCGGGAGGGCCGAATGAGCAGTTCTTC. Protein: CASSPGLAGGPNEQFF.

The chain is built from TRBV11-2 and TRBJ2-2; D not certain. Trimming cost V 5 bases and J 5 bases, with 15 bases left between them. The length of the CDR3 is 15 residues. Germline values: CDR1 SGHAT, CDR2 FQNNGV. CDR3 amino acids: CASSLPDGETGELFF. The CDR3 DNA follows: TGTGCCAGCAGCCTCCCGGATGGAGAAACCGGGGAGCTGTTTTTT.

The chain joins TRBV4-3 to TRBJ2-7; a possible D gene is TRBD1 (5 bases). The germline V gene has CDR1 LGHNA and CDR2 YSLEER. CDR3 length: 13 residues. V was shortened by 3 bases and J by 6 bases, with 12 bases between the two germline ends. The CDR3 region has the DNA TGCGCCAGCAGCCAGCGCTCAGGGTCCGAGCAGTACTTC. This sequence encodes CASSQRSGSEQYF.

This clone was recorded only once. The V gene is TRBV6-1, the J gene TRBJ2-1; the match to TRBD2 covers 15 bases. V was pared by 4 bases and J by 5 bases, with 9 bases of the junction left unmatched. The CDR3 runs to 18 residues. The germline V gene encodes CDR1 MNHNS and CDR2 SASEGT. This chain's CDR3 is CASSGGLAGGPWDNEQFF. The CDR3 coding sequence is TGTGCCAGCAGTGGAGGACTAGCGGGAGGGCCTTGGGACAATGAGCAGTTCTTC.

CDR3 region: CASSDRLPTPPYQPQHF. CDR3 in DNA: TGTGCCAGCAGTGACCGATTGCCTACCCCCCCCTATCAGCCCCAGCATTTT. The V gene is TRBV6-4, the J gene TRBJ1-5; D call uncertain. The CDR3 loop spans 17 amino acids. Germline V lookup: CDR1 MRHNA, CDR2 SNTAGT. V lost 2 bases to trimming and J lost 5 bases, with 19 bases between them.

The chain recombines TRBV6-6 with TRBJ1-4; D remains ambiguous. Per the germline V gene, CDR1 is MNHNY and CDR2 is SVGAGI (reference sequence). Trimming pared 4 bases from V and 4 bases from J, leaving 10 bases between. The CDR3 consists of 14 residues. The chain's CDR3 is CASSSRALNEKLFF. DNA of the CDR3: TGTGCCAGCAGTTCGAGGGCCCTTAATGAAAAACTGTTTTTT.

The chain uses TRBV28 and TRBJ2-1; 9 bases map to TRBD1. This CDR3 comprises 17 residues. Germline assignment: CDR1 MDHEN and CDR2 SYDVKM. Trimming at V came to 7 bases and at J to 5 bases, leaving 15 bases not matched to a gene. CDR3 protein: CASTDLPGQGFNNEQFF. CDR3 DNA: TGTGCCAGCACCGATCTTCCGGGACAGGGTTTCAACAATGAGCAGTTCTTC.

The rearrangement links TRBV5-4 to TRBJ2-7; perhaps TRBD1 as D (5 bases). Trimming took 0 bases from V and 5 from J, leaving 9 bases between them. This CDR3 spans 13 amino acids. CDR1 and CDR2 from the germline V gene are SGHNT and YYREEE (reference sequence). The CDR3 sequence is CASSLGRGDEQYF. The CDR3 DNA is TGTGCCAGCAGCTTGGGTAGGGGCGACGAGCAGTACTTC.

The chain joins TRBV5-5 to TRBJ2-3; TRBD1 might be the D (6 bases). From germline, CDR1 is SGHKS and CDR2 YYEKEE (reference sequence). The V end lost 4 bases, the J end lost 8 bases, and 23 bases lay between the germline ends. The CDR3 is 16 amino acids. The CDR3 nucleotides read TGTGCCAGCAGCGCCATGACAGGACGCATTTCTCGTACGCAGTATTTT. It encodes CASSAMTGRISRTQYF.

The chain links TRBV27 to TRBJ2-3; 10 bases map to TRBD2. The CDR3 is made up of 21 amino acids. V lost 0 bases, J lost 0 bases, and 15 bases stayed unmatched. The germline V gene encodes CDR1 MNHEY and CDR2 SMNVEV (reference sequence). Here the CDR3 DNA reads TGTGCCAGCAGTTTATCCCCGTTGGGTGGAGGGACTAGCGAGAGCACAGATACGCAGTATTTT. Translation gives CASSLSPLGGGTSESTDTQYF.

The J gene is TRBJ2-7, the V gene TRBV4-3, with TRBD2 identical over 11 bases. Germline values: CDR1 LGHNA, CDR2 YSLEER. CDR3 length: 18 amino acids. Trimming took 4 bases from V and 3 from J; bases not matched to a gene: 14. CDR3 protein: CASSRGTSGLGLHYEQYF. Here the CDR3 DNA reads TGCGCCAGCAGCCGCGGGACTAGCGGCCTAGGACTCCACTACGAGCAGTACTTC.

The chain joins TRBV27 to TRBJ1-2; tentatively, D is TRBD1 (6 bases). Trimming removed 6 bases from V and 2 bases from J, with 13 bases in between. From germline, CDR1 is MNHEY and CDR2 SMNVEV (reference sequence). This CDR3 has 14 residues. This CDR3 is CASRGGEKNYGYTF. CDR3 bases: TGTGCCAGCAGAGGGGGAGAAAAAAACTATGGCTACACCTTC.

The CDR3 is CASSKVATVSTNEKLFF. In nucleotides, the CDR3 is TGTGCCAGCAGCAAAGTAGCGACGGTATCAACTAATGAAAAACTGTTTTTT. The chain combines TRBV21-1 with TRBJ1-4. TRBV21-1 has pseudogene status. The CDR3 runs to 17 residues.

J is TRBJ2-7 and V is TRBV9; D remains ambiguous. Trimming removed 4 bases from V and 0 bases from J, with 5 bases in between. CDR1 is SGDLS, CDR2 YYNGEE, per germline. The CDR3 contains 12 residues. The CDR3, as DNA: TGTGCCAGCAGCTCGAGCTCCTACGAGCAGTACTTC. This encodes CASSSSSYEQYF.

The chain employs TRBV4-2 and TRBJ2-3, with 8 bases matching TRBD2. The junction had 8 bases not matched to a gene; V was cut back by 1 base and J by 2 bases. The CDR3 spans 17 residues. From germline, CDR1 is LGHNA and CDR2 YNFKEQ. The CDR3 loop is CASSQGFRGLATDTQYF. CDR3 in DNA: TGTGCCAGCAGCCAAGGGTTTAGAGGACTAGCCACAGATACGCAGTATTTT.

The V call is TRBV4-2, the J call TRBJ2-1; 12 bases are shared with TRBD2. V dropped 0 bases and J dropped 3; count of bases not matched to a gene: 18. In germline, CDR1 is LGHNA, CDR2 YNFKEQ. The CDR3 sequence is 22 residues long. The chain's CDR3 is CASSQDVPVLAGGAPNYNEQFF. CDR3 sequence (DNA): TGTGCCAGCAGCCAAGACGTCCCGGTTCTAGCGGGAGGGGCCCCTAACTACAATGAGCAGTTCTTC.

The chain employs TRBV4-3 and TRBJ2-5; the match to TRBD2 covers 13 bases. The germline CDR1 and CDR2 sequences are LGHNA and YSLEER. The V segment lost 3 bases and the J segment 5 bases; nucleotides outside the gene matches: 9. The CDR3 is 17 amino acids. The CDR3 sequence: CASSQRGLAGVEETQYF. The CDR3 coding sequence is TGCGCCAGCAGCCAGAGAGGACTAGCGGGAGTAGAGGAGACCCAGTACTTC.

Written as DNA, the CDR3 is TGTGCCAGCAGCCCTCTGGGGGCAGATGGCTACACCTTC. Protein: CASSPLGADGYTF. The rearrangement uses TRBV9 and TRBJ1-2, with D tentatively TRBD1 (6 bases). V was trimmed by 4 bases and J by 6 bases, leaving 13 bases between them. The CDR3 spans 13 residues. The germline CDR1 and CDR2 sequences are SGDLS and YYNGEE.